This TCR beta chain was captured by sequencing in a study of cytomegalovirus exposure and HLA in healthy donors. Overall study context: Both the roughly 120 validation repertoires and the 550 to 750 first-cohort repertoires used the same platform, as reported by a later analysis.

The ends were cut back, 0 bases at V and 2 bases at J, with 9 bases in the middle. Germline V gives CDR1 SGDLS, CDR2 YYNGEE. The CDR3 length is 14 residues. A note on this clone: Its antigen remains unidentified.

Overall study results and limits: A later analysis found first-cohort TCR clusters tended to co-occur in the 90 to 150 validation repertoires. Specific recognition of CMV antigens was confirmed in vitro for a few chains (all CMV-associated).

The protocol was immunoSEQ multiplex PCR, while the TCRdb copy is restricted to in-frame clones and leaves out a portion. The sample records 80,000 to 95,000 clones, roughly 96% being singletons. Material: PBMCs. The J gene is TRBJ2-7, the V gene TRBV9, with unresolved D. This receptor was taken from a woman between 18 and 30 years old in good health and CMV-seronegative. CDR3 bases: TGTGCCAGCAGCGTAGGGCTAGATCCCTACGAGCAGTACTTC. The encoded protein is CASSVGLDPYEQYF. Full variable domain (rest looked up from reference TRBV9 and TRBJ2-7): DSGVTQTPKHLITATGQRVTLRCSPRSGDLSVYWYQQSLDQGLQFLIQYYNGEERAKGNILERFSAQQFPDLHSELNLSSLELGDSALYFCASSVGLDPYEQYFGPGTRLTVT.